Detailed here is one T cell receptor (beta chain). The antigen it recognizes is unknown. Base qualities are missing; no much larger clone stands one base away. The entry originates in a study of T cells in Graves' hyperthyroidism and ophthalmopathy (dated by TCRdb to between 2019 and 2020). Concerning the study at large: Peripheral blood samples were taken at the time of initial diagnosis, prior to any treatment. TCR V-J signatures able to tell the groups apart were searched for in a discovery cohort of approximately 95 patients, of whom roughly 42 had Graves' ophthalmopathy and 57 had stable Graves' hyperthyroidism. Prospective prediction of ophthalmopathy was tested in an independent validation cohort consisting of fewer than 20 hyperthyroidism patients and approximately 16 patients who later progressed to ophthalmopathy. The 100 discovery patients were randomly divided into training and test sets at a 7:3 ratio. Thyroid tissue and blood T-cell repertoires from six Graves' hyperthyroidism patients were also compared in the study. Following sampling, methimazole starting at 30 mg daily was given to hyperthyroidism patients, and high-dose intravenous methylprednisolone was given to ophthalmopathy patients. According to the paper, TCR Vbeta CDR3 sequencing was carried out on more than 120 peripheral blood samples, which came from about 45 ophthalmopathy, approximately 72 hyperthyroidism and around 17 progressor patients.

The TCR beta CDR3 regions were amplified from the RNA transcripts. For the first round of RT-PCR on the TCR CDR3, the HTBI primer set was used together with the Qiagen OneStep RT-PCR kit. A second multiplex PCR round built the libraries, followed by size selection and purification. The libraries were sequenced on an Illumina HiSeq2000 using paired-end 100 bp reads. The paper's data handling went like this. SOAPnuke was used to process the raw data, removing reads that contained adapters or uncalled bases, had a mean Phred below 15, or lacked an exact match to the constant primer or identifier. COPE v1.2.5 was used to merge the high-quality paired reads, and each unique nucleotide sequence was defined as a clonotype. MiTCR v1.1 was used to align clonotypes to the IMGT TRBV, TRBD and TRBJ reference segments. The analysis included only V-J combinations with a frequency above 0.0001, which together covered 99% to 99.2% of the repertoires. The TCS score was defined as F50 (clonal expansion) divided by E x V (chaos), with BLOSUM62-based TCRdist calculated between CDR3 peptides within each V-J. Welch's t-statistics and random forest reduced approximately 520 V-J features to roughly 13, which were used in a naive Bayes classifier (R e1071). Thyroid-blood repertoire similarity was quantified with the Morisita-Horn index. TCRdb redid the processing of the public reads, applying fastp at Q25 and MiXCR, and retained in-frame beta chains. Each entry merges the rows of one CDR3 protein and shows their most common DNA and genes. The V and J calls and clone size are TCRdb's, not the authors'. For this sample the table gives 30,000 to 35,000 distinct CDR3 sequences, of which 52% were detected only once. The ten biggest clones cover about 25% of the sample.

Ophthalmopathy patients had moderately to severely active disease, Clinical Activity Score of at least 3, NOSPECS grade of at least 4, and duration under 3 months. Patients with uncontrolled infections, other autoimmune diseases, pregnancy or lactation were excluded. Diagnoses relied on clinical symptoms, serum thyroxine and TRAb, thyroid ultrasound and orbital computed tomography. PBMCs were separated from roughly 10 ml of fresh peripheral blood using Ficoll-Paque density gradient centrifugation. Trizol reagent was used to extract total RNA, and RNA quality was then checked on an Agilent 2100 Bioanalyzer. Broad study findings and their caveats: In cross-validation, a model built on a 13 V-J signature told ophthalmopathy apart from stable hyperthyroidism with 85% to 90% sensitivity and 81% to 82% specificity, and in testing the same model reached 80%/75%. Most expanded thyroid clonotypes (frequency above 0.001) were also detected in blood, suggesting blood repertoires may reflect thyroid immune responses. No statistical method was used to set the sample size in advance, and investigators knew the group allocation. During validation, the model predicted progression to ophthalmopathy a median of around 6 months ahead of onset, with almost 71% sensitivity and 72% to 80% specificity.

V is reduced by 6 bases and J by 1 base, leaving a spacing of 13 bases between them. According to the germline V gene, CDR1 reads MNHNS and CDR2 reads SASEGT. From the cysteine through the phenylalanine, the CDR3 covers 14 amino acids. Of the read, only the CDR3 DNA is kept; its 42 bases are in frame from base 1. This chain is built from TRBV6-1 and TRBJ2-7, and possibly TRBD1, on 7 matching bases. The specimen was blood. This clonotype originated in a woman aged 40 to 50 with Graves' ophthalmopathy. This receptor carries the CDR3 CASSQGDSSYEQYF. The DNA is TGTGCCAGCAGCCAGGGGGACTCATCCTACGAGCAGTACTTC.